The 9 T cell receptor beta chains presented below share a single source sample, sequenced in a study of blood T cells in healthy people across ages. Sample-barcoded 5' priming and a J-beta primer mix drove a second PCR of about 7 to 12 cycles. TCRdb re-derived calls from the 5' RACE reads in MiXCR, one entry per CDR3 protein. The sample yields about 1.4 million distinct CDR3 sequences, around 55% seen once. Material for sequencing was blood. Receptors originate from a man between 18 and 29 years old in good health.

This clonotype was found a few times. The J gene is TRBJ1-2, the V gene TRBV15; D ambiguous. Trimming took off 5 bases at V and 5 bases at J, with 9 bases between the two ends. The CDR3 is made up of 12 amino acids. Germline CDR1 is LNHNV and CDR2 is YYDKDF (reference sequence). CDR3 residues: CATSGVSYGYTF. CDR3 nucleotides: TGTGCCACCAGCGGCGTCTCTTATGGCTACACCTTC.

The chain uses TRBV4-1 and TRBJ1-2; D unclear. The CDR3 runs 14 residues. Germline CDR1 MGHRA, CDR2 YSYEKL. The V and J ends lost 0 bases and 5 bases respectively, with 10 bases between them. The CDR3 DNA follows: TGCGCCAGCAGCCAAGATGAGGTGGGGTATGGCTACACCTTC. It specifies CASSQDEVGYGYTF.

V is TRBV12-3 or TRBV12-4 and J is TRBJ2-3, with 7 bases that match TRBD2. V lost 7 bases, J lost 6 bases, and 7 bases stayed unmatched. CDR3 length equals 13 residues. The CDR3 DNA reads as TGTGCCAGCAAGGGCGGGAGTAGCGATACGCAGTATTTT. Its protein product is CASKGGSSDTQYF.

The V gene is TRBV27, the J gene TRBJ2-7; TRBD2 matches 8 bases. Losses at the gene ends were 6 bases for V and 4 bases for J; bases not matched to a gene: 8. The germline CDR1 and CDR2 sequences are MNHEY and SMNVEV (reference sequence). The CDR3 totals 14 residues. Here the CDR3 reads CASRTLERGYEQYF. The CDR3 nucleotides read TGTGCCAGCAGGACCCTTGAGCGGGGGTACGAGCAGTACTTC.

The chain joins TRBV7-6 to TRBJ2-3; 10 nucleotides align to TRBD2. Unmatched junction bases numbered 4, after V lost 3 bases and J lost 1 base. Germline-derived CDR1 and CDR2 are SGHVS and FNYEAQ. This CDR3 comprises 16 residues. The CDR3 here is CASSLGGLAGTDTQYF. CDR3 DNA: TGTGCCAGCAGCTTGGGAGGACTAGCGGGCACAGATACGCAGTATTTT.

The chain combines TRBV15 with TRBJ2-7, with 7 bases that match TRBD1. V lost 0 bases and J lost 0; bases outside the gene matches: 11. Germline loops: CDR1 LNHNV, CDR2 YYDKDF (reference sequence). This CDR3 contains 18 residues. The CDR3: CATSRDSLRAGGSYEQYF. In DNA form, the CDR3 reads TGTGCCACCAGCAGAGACTCCCTGAGGGCAGGGGGCTCCTACGAGCAGTACTTC.

J is TRBJ2-3 and V is TRBV11-2; TRBD2 matches 7 bases. V shed 7 bases, J shed 0 bases, and the junction held 7 bases outside the gene matches. Looked up from germline, CDR1 is SGHAT and CDR2 is FQNNGV. The CDR3 spans 15 residues. CDR3 sequence (DNA): TGTGCCAGCACCGGGGCTAGCGGAAGCACAGATACGCAGTATTTT. It specifies CASTGASGSTDTQYF. The whole variable domain, filled in from reference TRBV11-2 and TRBJ2-3, reads EAGVAQSPRYKIIEKRQSVAFWCNPISGHATLYWYQQILGQGPKLLIQFQNNGVVDDSQLPKDRFSAERLKGVDSTLKIQPAKLEDSAVYLCASTGASGSTDTQYFGPGTRLTVL.

CDR3 protein: CASSQVPVTYEQYF. As DNA, the CDR3 is TGCGCCAGCAGCCAAGTGCCCGTAACCTACGAGCAGTACTTC. The chain recombines TRBV4-1 with TRBJ2-7; the D is unclear. The length of the CDR3 is 14 residues. Germline values: CDR1 MGHRA, CDR2 YSYEKL. The germline V and J ends were trimmed by 1 base and 2 bases, with 9 bases remaining between them.

This clonotype was seen just once. This chain uses TRBV7-2 with TRBJ1-2; 9 bases match TRBD1. Trimming took 5 bases from V and 4 from J; bases not matched to a gene: 8. The CDR3 contains 15 residues. Looked up from germline, CDR1 is SGHTA and CDR2 is FQGNSA. CDR3 amino acids: CASSVTGGWAYGYTF. The DNA for the CDR3 is TGTGCCAGCAGCGTGACAGGGGGATGGGCCTATGGCTACACCTTC. The whole variable domain, remainder taken from reference TRBV7-2 and TRBJ1-2, is GAGVSQSPSNKVTEKGKDVELRCDPISGHTALYWYRQSLGQGLEFLIYFQGNSAPDKSGLPSDRFSAERTGGSVSTLTIQRTQQEDSAVYLCASSVTGGWAYGYTFGSGTRLTVV.